This TCR beta chain derives from a study of T cells in Graves' hyperthyroidism and ophthalmopathy. Amplified regions were TCR beta CDR3 sequences from RNA transcripts. A first-round RT-PCR of the TCR CDR3 used the HTBI primer set. TCRdb re-called the multiplex PCR reads through MiXCR, storing one row per CDR3 protein. The repertoire holds 250,000 to 300,000 distinct CDR3 sequences, with about 14% as singletons. This clonotype was counted a single time. A much larger clone differs from this one at a single base, so this may be a read error. With 5 bases removed from V and 5 bases from J, the gap between germline ends came to 13 bases. The length of the CDR3 is 12 residues. The germline V gene encodes CDR1 DFQATT and CDR2 SNEGSKA (reference sequence).

Sequenced sample: blood. The V gene is TRBV20-1, the J gene TRBJ2-7; D possibly corresponds to TRBD1 (6 bases). The receptor's source is a woman aged 40-49 years with Graves' hyperthyroidism that later progressed to Graves' ophthalmopathy. The CDR3 DNA reads TGCAGTGCTCGGGACATGACCGACGAGCAGTACTTC. Translating it yields CSARDMTDEQYF.